Listed here is a single T cell receptor beta chain. Germline V gives CDR1 SEHNR, CDR2 FQNEAQ (reference sequence). V lost 7 bases to trimming and J lost 4 bases, with 25 bases between them. The CDR3 sequence is 17 residues long. The data belong to a study of regulatory T cells in long-lasting Graves disease. Libraries of TCR beta came from iRepertoire HTBI primers plus Arm-PCR of CDR3 regions. One entry per CDR3 protein, called by TCRdb with MiXCR from the multiplex PCR reads. Of hundreds of thousands of distinct CDR3 sequences in the sample, about 12% were seen once. Described time point: newly diagnosed GD, antithyroid drugs for less than 3 months. With RNA extracted from PBMCs as input, the TCR library was made. This sample also appeared in a second study, on T cells in Graves' hyperthyroidism and ophthalmopathy. This second study says: Clinical symptoms, serum thyroxine and TRAb, thyroid ultrasound and orbital computed tomography were used for the diagnoses.

V gene TRBV7-9 combines with J gene TRBJ1-1; weak D call: TRBD1 (5 bases). This sequence originates from a woman aged 30 to 39 with Graves disease. Sample: peripheral blood mononuclear cells (PBMCs), taken at new diagnosis, from a patient treated with antithyroid drugs. CDR3 in amino acids: CASTPLGGRGGVTEAFF. The CDR3 coding sequence is TGTGCCAGCACCCCGCTGGGGGGGAGGGGTGGGGTCACTGAAGCTTTCTTT.